Given below is one T cell receptor beta chain in context. Assay used: immunoSEQ multiplex PCR; TCRdb lists only in-frame clones, some missing. The sample has about 360,000 clones, around 79% seen once. This sample stems from a study of shared clonotypes between healthy human individuals. With 5 bases clipped from V and 7 bases from J, the junction kept 14 bases outside the gene matches. CDR1 and CDR2 (germline): SGHTA, FQGNSA. This CDR3 is built from 16 residues. The receptor was derived from a man aged 30-40 years in good health. The specimen sequenced was memory CD4+ T cells sorted from blood. Indicated subset: CD45RA-negative fraction. The chain links TRBV7-2 to TRBJ2-7; the match to TRBD2 covers 10 bases. The CDR3, as DNA: TGTGCCAGCAGCCCCTTTAGCGGGAGGACTCGGGGGGAGCAGTACTTC. Its protein product is CASSPFSGRTRGEQYF.